The 28 T cell receptor beta chains below all came from one sample that was sequenced in a study of blood T cells in healthy people across ages. The authors ran a second PCR of about 6 to 11 cycles using a sample-barcoded 5' primer and a J-beta primer mix. TCRdb fed the 5' RACE reads into MiXCR, producing one record per CDR3 protein. The table records fewer than 2,000,000 distinct CDR3 sequences, around 40% of them present only once. Sequenced sample: blood. Receptors originate from a human donor in good health.

This chain joins TRBV14 and TRBJ2-3; 10 nucleotides align to TRBD1. Germline loops: CDR1 SGHDN, CDR2 FVKESK. CDR3 length: 16 residues. Trimming cost V 4 bases and J 5 bases; bases outside gene matches: 9. CDR3 coding DNA: TGTGCCAGCAGCCCTAGACAGGGGGCGTTTGGAGATACGCAGTATTTT. Translation gives CASSPRQGAFGDTQYF.

The rearrangement joins TRBV27 to TRBJ2-1; the D is unclear. CDR3 length: 13 residues. V gave up 6 bases and J gave up 4 bases, with 10 bases separating them. From germline, CDR1 is MNHEY and CDR2 SMNVEV (reference sequence). The chain's CDR3 is CASSSSQYNEQFF. CDR3 DNA sequence: TGTGCCAGCAGCTCCTCTCAATACAATGAGCAGTTCTTC.

This clonotype has only one observation. The chain joins TRBV15 to TRBJ2-7, with TRBD1 matching over 8 bases. The ends lost 4 bases at V and 2 bases at J; junction bases unmatched: 7. CDR1 is LNHNV, CDR2 YYDKDF, per germline (reference sequence). CDR3 length equals 15 residues. The CDR3 coding sequence is TGTGCCACCAGCATAAACAGGGGGAGCCCCTACGAGCAGTACTTC. Translated, it gives CATSINRGSPYEQYF.

This clonotype was counted ten times or more. The CDR3 reads CASSLFETQYF. The CDR3 coding sequence is TGTGCCAGCAGCTTATTCGAGACCCAGTACTTC. V and J are TRBV5-5 and TRBJ2-5; no definite D call. The V gene's germline CDR1 is SGHKS and CDR2 YYEKEE (reference sequence). With 2 bases removed from V and 5 bases from J, the gap between germline ends came to 4 bases. The CDR3 extends over 11 amino acids.

J is TRBJ2-1 and V is TRBV20-1; weak D call: TRBD2 (5 bases). The CDR3 runs 13 residues. Trimming took 3 bases from V and 9 from J, leaving 15 bases between them. From germline, CDR1 is DFQATT and CDR2 SNEGSKA (reference sequence). The DNA of the CDR3 is TGCAGTGCTAGGTCACTAGGGAGTAGTGAGCAGTTCTTC. Amino acid sequence: CSARSLGSSEQFF.

This clonotype was seen more than once but under ten times. The V gene is TRBV14, the J gene TRBJ1-1; D not certain. In germline, CDR1 is SGHDN, CDR2 FVKESK. The CDR3 extends over 12 amino acids. V lost 1 base to trimming and J lost 7 bases, with 7 bases between them. The CDR3 reads CASSQVSGEAFF. CDR3 nucleotides: TGTGCCAGCAGCCAAGTGTCCGGTGAAGCTTTCTTT.

This rearrangement joins TRBV9 to TRBJ2-3; TRBD1 matches at 9 bases. V shed 4 bases and J 0 bases; nucleotides not matched to a gene: 6. This CDR3 has 16 amino acids. Germline V gene sequence: CDR1 SGDLS, CDR2 YYNGEE. The CDR3 sequence is CASSTGTGSSTDTQYF. The CDR3 DNA is TGTGCCAGCAGCACCGGGACAGGGTCCAGCACAGATACGCAGTATTTT.

This rearrangement joins TRBV7-3 to TRBJ2-7, with TRBD1 identical over 9 bases. Germline CDR1 is SGHTA and CDR2 is FQGTGA. The CDR3 spans 14 residues. The ends lost 5 bases at V and 5 bases at J; junction bases unmatched: 7. Here the CDR3 reads CASSPSRQGDEQYF. CDR3 sequence (DNA): TGTGCCAGCAGCCCTTCCCGACAGGGGGACGAGCAGTACTTC. Full variable domain (remainder filled in from reference TRBV7-3 and TRBJ2-7): GAGVSQTPSNKVTEKGKYVELRCDPISGHTALYWYRQSLGQGPEFLIYFQGTGAADDSGLPNDRFFAVRPEGSVSTLKIQRTERGDSAVYLCASSPSRQGDEQYFGPGTRLTVT.

The chain links TRBV11-2 to TRBJ2-7; no reliable D call. V was trimmed by 2 bases and J by 2 bases, leaving 10 bases between them. The CDR3 consists of 14 residues. Germline values: CDR1 SGHAT, CDR2 FQNNGV. CDR3: CASSLQITTYEQYF. The CDR3 DNA reads TGTGCCAGCAGCTTACAGATTACCACCTACGAGCAGTACTTC. Based on the CDR3 plus reference TRBV11-2 and TRBJ2-7, the full variable domain is EAGVAQSPRYKIIEKRQSVAFWCNPISGHATLYWYQQILGQGPKLLIQFQNNGVVDDSQLPKDRFSAERLKGVDSTLKIQPAKLEDSAVYLCASSLQITTYEQYFGPGTRLTVT.

This clonotype has only a few counts. The chain carries TRBV20-1 and TRBJ2-5; TRBD2 aligns across 8 bases. Germline CDR1 DFQATT, CDR2 SNEGSKA (reference sequence). The CDR3 spans 14 residues. J was trimmed by 5 bases and V by 5 bases; bases with no gene match: 10. CDR3 nucleotides: TGCAGTGCTTACGAGCGGGAGATGTTGGAGACCCAGTACTTC. Protein sequence: CSAYEREMLETQYF.

Notes on this clonotype: A single base separates this from a much larger clone, so it may be a read error. The rearrangement links TRBV28 to TRBJ2-3; TRBD2 matches at 10 bases. Losses at the gene ends were 5 bases for V and 5 bases for J; bases not matched to a gene: 7. Germline CDR1 is MDHEN and CDR2 is SYDVKM. The CDR3 runs 15 residues. The CDR3 loop is CASSERAGGVDTQYF. Here the CDR3 DNA reads TGTGCCAGCAGTGAACGAGCGGGGGGGGTAGATACGCAGTATTTT.

The genes are TRBV10-3 and TRBJ1-2; 9 nucleotides align to TRBD1. The CDR3 is 11 residues long. Germline V CDR1 and CDR2: ENHRY, SYGVKD. V gave up 11 bases and J gave up 12 bases; unmatched junction bases: 10. CDR3 sequence: CAAGWDRADTF. The CDR3 DNA follows: TGTGCCGCCGGATGGGACAGGGCAGACACCTTC.

A single count supports this clonotype. The chain carries TRBV5-1 and TRBJ2-2; D is perhaps TRBD1 (6 bases). Trimming left V 1 base short and J 3 bases short, with 10 bases between. There are 15 residues in the CDR3. CDR1 is SGHRS, CDR2 YFSETQ, per germline. The CDR3 bases are TGCGCCAGCAGCTTGAATCCAGGGGACACCGGGGAGCTGTTTTTT. It is translated as CASSLNPGDTGELFF.

The chain has TRBV7-2 and TRBJ2-5; D is possibly TRBD2 (6 bases). Trimming left V 10 bases short and J 3 bases short, with 15 bases between. There are 13 residues in the CDR3. The V gene's germline CDR1 is SGHTA and CDR2 FQGNSA. The CDR3 coding sequence is TGTGCCACCCAACCCCGGGGGAAAGAGACCCAGTACTTC. This encodes CATQPRGKETQYF. Together with reference TRBV7-2 and TRBJ2-5, the CDR3 gives the full variable domain: GAGVSQSPSNKVTEKGKDVELRCDPISGHTALYWYRQSLGQGLEFLIYFQGNSAPDKSGLPSDRFSAERTGGSVSTLTIQRTQQEDSAVYLCATQPRGKETQYFGPGTRLLVL.

The chain uses TRBV30 and TRBJ1-1; D is ambiguous. CDR3 length: 11 residues. The germline CDR1 and CDR2 sequences are GTSNPN and SVGIG (reference sequence). The V gene lost 8 bases and the J gene lost 7 bases, with 14 bases spanning the gap. In nucleotides, the CDR3 is TGTGCCACCTCTCCTTCTAATGAAGCTTTCTTT. The encoded protein is CATSPSNEAFF.

This chain uses TRBV6-5 with TRBJ2-1; D gene ambiguous. The CDR3 is made up of 15 amino acids. Per the germline V gene, CDR1 is MNHEY and CDR2 is SVGAGI. V gave up 8 bases and J gave up 2 bases, with 16 bases separating them. CDR3 protein: CASHRYSPPYNEQFF. CDR3 DNA: TGTGCCAGCCACCGATATAGTCCCCCCTACAATGAGCAGTTCTTC.

The CDR3 region is CSVTGQGTQYF. The DNA for the CDR3 is TGCAGCGTGACTGGACAGGGGACGCAGTATTTT. The J gene is TRBJ2-3, the V gene TRBV29-1; 9 bases fit TRBD1. Trimming at V came to 6 bases and at J to 9 bases, leaving 4 bases not matched to a gene. This CDR3 is built from 11 residues. Germline CDR1 is SQVTM and CDR2 is ANQGSEA.

The chain links TRBV19 to TRBJ1-2; unclear D gene. The CDR3 extends over 12 amino acids. CDR1 is LNHDA and CDR2 is SQIVND in the germline V gene (reference sequence). Trimming pared 10 bases from V and 2 bases from J, leaving 11 bases between. The CDR3 loop reads CATVDGNYGYTF. As DNA, the CDR3 is TGTGCCACCGTCGACGGAAACTATGGCTACACCTTC.

The chain links TRBV7-9 to TRBJ2-7; perhaps TRBD1 as D (5 bases). Germline V gene sequence: CDR1 SEHNR, CDR2 FQNEAQ (reference sequence). V dropped 2 bases and J dropped 5 bases, with 10 bases sitting between them. The CDR3 loop spans 13 amino acids. The CDR3 coding sequence is TGTGCCAGCAGCTTATCGGCAGGGCACGAGCAGTACTTC. Protein: CASSLSAGHEQYF.

The table lists this clonotype with many counts. The chain recombines TRBV3-1 with TRBJ2-7, with TRBD1 as a possible D gene (6 bases). Trimming removed 6 bases from V and 5 bases from J, with 11 bases in between. Per germline, CDR1 LGHDT and CDR2 YNNKEL (reference sequence). The CDR3 spans 12 residues. For the CDR3, the DNA is TGTGCCAGCAGTTCTCAGGGGAACGAGCAGTACTTC. This sequence encodes CASSSQGNEQYF.

J is TRBJ1-2 and V is TRBV18; 7 bases are a match to TRBD1. CDR3 size: 15 residues. V shed 3 bases and J 2 bases; nucleotides not matched to a gene: 6. In germline, CDR1 is KGHSH, CDR2 LQKENI. For the CDR3, the DNA is TGTGCCAGCTCACCTACGACAGGGCAAAACTATGGCTACACCTTC. The encoded protein is CASSPTTGQNYGYTF.

The J gene is TRBJ2-1, the V gene TRBV13; 10 bases are a match to TRBD1. This CDR3 has 15 amino acids. With V trimmed by 8 bases and J by 5 bases, 9 bases remained unmatched. CDR1 PRHDT and CDR2 FYEKMQ come from the germline V gene (reference sequence). The CDR3 nucleotides are TGTGCCAGCGGCGAAGGACAGGGGGATCACAATGAGCAGTTCTTC. Its protein product is CASGEGQGDHNEQFF.

A few counts support this clonotype. The chain is built from TRBV20-1 and TRBJ2-3; D may be TRBD1 (5 bases). Per germline, CDR1 DFQATT and CDR2 SNEGSKA (reference sequence). This CDR3 has 12 amino acids. Trimming removed 6 bases from V and 8 bases from J, with 15 bases in between. CDR3 protein: CSAPQGWGTQYF. The CDR3 DNA sequence: TGCAGTGCCCCTCAGGGATGGGGTACGCAGTATTTT.

This clonotype was recorded only once. The V call is TRBV3-1, the J call TRBJ1-4; the D is unclear. The CDR3 loop spans 14 amino acids. V lost 1 base and J 4 bases, leaving 7 bases between the germline ends. The V gene's germline CDR1 is LGHDT and CDR2 YNNKEL (reference sequence). The CDR3 loop reads CASSQGANNEKLFF. The DNA of the CDR3 is TGTGCCAGCAGCCAAGGGGCAAATAATGAAAAACTGTTTTTT.

The table lists this clonotype with a few counts. V is TRBV20-1 and J is TRBJ1-2, with D possibly matching TRBD1 (5 bases). Trimming left V 0 bases short and J 6 bases short, with 11 bases between. The CDR3 is made up of 13 amino acids. Germline V gene lookup returns CDR1 DFQATT and CDR2 SNEGSKA (reference sequence). CDR3 nucleotides: TGCAGTGCTAGAGAAGGGGCAGTACATGGCTACACCTTC. This gives the protein CSAREGAVHGYTF.

The chain recombines TRBV24-1 with TRBJ2-3; 7 nucleotides align to TRBD2. V trimming: 2 bases; J trimming: 5 bases; junction bases outside the gene matches: 9. The CDR3 loop spans 16 amino acids. Germline CDR1 reads KGHDR; CDR2 reads SFDVKD. CDR3 nucleotide sequence: TGTGCCACCAGTGATTCGGGGAGGGGCTTTTTAGATACGCAGTATTTT. It codes for CATSDSGRGFLDTQYF.

V gene TRBV3-1 combines with J gene TRBJ1-2; 7 bases align to TRBD1. The CDR3 runs 15 residues. The germline V gene has CDR1 LGHDT and CDR2 YNNKEL (reference sequence). Trimming removed 2 bases from V and 1 base from J; junction bases left unmatched: 4. CDR3 nucleotide sequence: TGTGCCAGCAGCCAAATGGGACAGCTTAACTATGGCTACACCTTC. Translation gives CASSQMGQLNYGYTF.

The chain carries TRBV20-1 and TRBJ1-2; possible D gene TRBD1, 6 bases. CDR1 is DFQATT, CDR2 SNEGSKA, per germline (reference sequence). CDR3 size: 13 residues. V lost 6 bases, J lost 8 bases, and 19 bases lay in between. The CDR3 spells CSAHSQGYDGYTF. CDR3 nucleotides: TGCAGTGCCCATTCCCAGGGGTATGACGGCTACACCTTC.